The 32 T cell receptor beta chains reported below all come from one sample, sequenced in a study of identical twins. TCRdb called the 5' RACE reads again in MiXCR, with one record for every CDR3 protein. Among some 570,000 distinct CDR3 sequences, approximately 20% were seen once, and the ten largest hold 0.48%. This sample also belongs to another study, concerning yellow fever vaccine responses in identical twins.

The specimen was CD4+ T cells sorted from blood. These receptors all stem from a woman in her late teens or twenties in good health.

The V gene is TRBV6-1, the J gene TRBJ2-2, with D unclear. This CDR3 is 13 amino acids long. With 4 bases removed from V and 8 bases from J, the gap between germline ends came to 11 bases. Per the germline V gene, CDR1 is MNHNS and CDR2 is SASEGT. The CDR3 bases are TGTGCCAGCAGTGTTTCCGGACCAGGGGAGCTGTTTTTT. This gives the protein CASSVSGPGELFF.

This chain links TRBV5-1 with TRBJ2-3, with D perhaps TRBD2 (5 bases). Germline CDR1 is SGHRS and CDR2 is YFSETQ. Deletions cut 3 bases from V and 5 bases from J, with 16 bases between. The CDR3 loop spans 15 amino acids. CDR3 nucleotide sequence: TGCGCCAGCAGCTCACCGGGATCGACGGGAGATACGCAGTATTTT. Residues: CASSSPGSTGDTQYF.

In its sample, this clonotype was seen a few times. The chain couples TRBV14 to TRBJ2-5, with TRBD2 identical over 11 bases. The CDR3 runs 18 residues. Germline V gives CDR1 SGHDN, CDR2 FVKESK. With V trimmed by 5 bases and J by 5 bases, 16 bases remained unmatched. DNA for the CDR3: TGTGCCAGCAGCTACGATATTAGACTAGCGGGACGTTTTGAGACCCAGTACTTC. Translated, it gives CASSYDIRLAGRFETQYF.

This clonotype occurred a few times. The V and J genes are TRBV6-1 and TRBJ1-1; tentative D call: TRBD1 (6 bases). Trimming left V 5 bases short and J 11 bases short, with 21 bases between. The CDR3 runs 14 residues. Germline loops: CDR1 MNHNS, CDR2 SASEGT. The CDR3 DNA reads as TGTGCCAGCAGTAAAAGGGACATAGGGTCTCAGGCTTTCTTT. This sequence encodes CASSKRDIGSQAFF.

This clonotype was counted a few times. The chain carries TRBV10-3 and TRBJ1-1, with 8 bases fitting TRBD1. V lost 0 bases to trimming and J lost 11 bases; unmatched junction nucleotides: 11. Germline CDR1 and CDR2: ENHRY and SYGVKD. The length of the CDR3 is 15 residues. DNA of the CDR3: TGTGCCATCAGTGAGTCCCACCGGACAGGGTGGCATGCTTTCTTT. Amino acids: CAISESHRTGWHAFF.

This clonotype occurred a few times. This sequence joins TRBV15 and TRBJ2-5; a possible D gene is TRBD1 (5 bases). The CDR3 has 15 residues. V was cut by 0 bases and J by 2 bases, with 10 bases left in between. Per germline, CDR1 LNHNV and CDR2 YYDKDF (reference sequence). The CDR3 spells CATSRDRAGQETQYF. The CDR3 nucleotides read TGTGCCACCAGCAGAGATAGGGCAGGGCAAGAGACCCAGTACTTC.

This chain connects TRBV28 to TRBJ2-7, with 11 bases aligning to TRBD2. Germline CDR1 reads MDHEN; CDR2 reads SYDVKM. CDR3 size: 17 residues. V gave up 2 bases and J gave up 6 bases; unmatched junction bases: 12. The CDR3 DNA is TGTGCCAGCAGTTTACTGACTAGCGGGATCGGGGTGGGCGAGCAGTACTTC. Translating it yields CASSLLTSGIGVGEQYF.

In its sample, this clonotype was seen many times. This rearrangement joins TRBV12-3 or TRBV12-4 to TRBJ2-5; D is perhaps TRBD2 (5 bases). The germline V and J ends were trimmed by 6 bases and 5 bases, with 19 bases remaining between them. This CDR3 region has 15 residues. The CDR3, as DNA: TGTGCCAGCAGCCCCGAGGGCTCAGCGTACGAGACCCAGTACTTC. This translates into CASSPEGSAYETQYF.

The CDR3 DNA sequence: TGCAGTGCCCGGCGGGGCACAGATACGCAGTATTTT. Translation: CSARRGTDTQYF. The chain combines TRBV20-1 with TRBJ2-3, with D possibly matching TRBD2 (5 bases). V gave up 6 bases and J gave up 1 base, with 8 bases separating them. This CDR3 spans 12 amino acids. CDR1 DFQATT and CDR2 SNEGSKA come from the germline V gene (reference sequence).

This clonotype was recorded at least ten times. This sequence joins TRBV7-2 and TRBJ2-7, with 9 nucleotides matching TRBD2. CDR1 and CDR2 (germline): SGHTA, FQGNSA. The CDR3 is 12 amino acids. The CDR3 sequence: CAIAGVSYEQYF. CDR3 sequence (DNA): TGTGCAATAGCGGGAGTGTCCTACGAGCAGTACTTC.

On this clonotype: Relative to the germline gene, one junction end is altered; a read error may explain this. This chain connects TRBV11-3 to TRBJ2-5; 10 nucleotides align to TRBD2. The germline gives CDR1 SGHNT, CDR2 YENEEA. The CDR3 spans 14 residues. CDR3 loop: CASSLGSSGSSLNF. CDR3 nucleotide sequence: TGTGCCAGCAGCTTAGGATCTAGCGGGAGTTCTCTAAACTTC. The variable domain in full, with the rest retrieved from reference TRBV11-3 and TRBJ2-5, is EAGVVQSPRYKIIEKKQPVAFWCNPISGHNTLYWYLQNLGQGPELLIRYENEEAVDDSQLPKDRFSAERLKGVDSTLKIQPAELGDSAVYLCASSLGSSGSSLNFGPGTRLLVL.

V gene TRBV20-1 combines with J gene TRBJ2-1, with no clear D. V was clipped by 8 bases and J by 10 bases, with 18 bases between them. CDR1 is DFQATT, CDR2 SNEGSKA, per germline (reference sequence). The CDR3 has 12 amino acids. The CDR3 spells CSPIPRVGEQFF. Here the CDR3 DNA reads TGCAGTCCCATCCCTCGGGTTGGAGAGCAGTTCTTC.

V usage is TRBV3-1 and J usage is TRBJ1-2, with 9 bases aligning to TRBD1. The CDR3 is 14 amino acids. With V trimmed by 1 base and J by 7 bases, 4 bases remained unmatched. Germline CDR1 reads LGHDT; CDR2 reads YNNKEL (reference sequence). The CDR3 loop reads CASSQGGQGGGYTF. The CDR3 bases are TGTGCCAGCAGCCAAGGGGGACAGGGTGGTGGCTACACCTTC. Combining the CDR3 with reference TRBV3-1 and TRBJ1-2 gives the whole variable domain DTAVSQTPKYLVTQMGNDKSIKCEQNLGHDTMYWYKQDSKKFLKIMFSYNNKELIINETVPNRFSPKSPDKAHLNLHINSLELGDSAVYFCASSQGGQGGGYTFGSGTRLTVV.

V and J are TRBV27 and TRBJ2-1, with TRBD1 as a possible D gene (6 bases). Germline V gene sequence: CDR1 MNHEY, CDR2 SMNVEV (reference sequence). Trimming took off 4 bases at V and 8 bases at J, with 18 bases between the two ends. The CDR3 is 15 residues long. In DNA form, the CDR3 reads TGTGCCAGCAGTTACAAACCCCAGGGGTACCATGAGCAGTTCTTC. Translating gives CASSYKPQGYHEQFF.

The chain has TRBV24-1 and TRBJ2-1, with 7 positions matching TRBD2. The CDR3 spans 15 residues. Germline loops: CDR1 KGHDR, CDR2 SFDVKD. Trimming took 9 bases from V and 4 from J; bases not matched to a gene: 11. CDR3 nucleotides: TGTGCCACCTCTATCTGGGGGGAGGGGTACAATGAGCAGTTCTTC. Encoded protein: CATSIWGEGYNEQFF.

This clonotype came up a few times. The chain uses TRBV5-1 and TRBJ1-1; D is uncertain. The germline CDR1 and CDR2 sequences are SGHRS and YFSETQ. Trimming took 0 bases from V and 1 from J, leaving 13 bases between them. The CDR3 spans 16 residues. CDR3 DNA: TGCGCCAGCAGCTTGGCCAGCTCCTTGGGGAACACTGAAGCTTTCTTT. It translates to CASSLASSLGNTEAFF.

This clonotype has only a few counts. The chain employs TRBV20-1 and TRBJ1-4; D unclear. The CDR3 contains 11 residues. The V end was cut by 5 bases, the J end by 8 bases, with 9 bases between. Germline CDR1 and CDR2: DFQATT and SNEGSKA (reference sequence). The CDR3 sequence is CSAGLGEKLFF. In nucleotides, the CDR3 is TGCAGTGCTGGCCTTGGGGAAAAACTGTTTTTT.

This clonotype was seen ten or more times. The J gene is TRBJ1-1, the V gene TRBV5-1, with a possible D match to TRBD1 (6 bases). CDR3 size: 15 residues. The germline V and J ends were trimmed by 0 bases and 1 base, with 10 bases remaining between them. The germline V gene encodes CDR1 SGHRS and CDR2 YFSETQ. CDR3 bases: TGCGCCAGCAGCTTGGGGACAGCCGCGAACACTGAAGCTTTCTTT. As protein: CASSLGTAANTEAFF.

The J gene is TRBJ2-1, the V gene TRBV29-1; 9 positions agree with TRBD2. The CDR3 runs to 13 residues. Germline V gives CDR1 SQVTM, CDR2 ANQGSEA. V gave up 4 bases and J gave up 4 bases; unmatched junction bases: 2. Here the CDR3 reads CSVAAGGYNEQFF. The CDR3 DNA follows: TGCAGCGTTGCAGCGGGAGGATACAATGAGCAGTTCTTC.

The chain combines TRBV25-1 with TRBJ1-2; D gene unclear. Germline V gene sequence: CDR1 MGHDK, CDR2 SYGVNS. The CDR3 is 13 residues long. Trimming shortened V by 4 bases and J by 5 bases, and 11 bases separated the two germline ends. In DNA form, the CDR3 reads TGTGCCAGCAGTGCTAGTCAGAGGTATGGCTACACCTTC. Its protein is CASSASQRYGYTF.

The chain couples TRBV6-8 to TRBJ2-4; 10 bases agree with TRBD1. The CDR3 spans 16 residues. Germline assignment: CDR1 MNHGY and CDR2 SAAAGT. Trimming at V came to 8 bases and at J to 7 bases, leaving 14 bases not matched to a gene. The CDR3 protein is CASPTSGQGRINIQYF. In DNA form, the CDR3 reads TGTGCCAGCCCTACCTCGGGACAGGGGAGGATCAACATTCAGTACTTC.

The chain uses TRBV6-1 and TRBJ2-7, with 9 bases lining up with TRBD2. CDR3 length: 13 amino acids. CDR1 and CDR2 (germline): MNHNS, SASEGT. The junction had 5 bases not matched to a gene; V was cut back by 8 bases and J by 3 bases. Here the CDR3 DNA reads TGTGCCAGCGGGTTAGCGGGAGTCTACGAGCAGTACTTC. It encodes CASGLAGVYEQYF.

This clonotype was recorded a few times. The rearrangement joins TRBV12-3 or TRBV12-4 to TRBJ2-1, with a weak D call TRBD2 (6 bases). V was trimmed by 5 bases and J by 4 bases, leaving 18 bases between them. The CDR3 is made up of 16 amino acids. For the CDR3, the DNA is TGTGCCAGCAGTAAGGTACTAGCTCTAATTTACAATGAGCAGTTCTTC. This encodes CASSKVLALIYNEQFF.

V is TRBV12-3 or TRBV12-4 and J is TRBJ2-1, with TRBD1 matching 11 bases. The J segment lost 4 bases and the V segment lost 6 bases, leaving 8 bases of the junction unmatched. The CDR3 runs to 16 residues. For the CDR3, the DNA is TGTGCCAGCAGACCCGGACAGGGGGCTTGGTACAATGAGCAGTTCTTC. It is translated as CASRPGQGAWYNEQFF.

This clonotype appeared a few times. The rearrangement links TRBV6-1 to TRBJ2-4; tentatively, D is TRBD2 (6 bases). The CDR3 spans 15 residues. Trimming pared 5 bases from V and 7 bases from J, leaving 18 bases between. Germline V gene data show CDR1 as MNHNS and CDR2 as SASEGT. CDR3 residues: CASSPLPEGWNIQYF. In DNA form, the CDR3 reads TGTGCCAGCAGTCCCCTCCCGGAGGGTTGGAACATTCAGTACTTC.

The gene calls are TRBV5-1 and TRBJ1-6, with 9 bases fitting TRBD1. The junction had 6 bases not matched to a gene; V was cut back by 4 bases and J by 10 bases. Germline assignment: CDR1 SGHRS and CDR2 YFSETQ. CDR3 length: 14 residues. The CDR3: CASSKGTGWSPLHF. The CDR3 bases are TGCGCCAGCAGCAAAGGGACAGGGTGGTCACCCCTCCACTTT.

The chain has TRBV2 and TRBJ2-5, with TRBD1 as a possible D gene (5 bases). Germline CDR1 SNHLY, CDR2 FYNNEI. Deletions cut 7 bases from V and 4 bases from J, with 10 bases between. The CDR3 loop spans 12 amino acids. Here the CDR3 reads CASTQGAETQYF. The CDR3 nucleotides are TGTGCCAGCACGCAAGGGGCAGAGACCCAGTACTTC.

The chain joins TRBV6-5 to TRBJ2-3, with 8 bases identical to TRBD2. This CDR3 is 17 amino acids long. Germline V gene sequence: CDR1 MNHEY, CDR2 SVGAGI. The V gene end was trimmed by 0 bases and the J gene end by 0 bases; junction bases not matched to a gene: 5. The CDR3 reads CASSYSPRGGSTDTQYF. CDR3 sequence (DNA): TGTGCCAGCAGTTACTCGCCCCGGGGGGGCAGCACAGATACGCAGTATTTT.

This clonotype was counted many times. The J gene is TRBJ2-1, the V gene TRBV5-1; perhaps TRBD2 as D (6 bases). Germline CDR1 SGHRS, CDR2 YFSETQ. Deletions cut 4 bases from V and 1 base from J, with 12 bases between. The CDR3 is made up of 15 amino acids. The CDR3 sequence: CASSDGTGSYNEQFF. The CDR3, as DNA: TGCGCCAGCAGCGACGGGACTGGATCCTACAATGAGCAGTTCTTC.

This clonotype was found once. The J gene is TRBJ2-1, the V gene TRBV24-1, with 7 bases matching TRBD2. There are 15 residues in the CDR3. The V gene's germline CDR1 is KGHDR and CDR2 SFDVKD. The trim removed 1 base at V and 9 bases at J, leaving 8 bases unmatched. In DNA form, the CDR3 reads TGTGCCACCAGTGATTTCGGGGGGAGTGGGGGTGAGCAGTTCTTC. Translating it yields CATSDFGGSGGEQFF.

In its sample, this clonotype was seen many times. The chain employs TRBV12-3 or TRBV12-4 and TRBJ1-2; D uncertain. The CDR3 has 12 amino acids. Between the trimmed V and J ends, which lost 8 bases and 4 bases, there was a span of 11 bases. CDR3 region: CASDGPRYGYTF. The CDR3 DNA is TGTGCCAGCGACGGGCCTCGCTATGGCTACACCTTC.

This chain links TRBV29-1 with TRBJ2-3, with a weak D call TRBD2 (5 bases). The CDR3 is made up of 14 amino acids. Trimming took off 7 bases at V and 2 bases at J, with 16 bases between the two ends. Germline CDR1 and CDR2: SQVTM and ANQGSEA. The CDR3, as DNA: TGCAGCGCTGTGGAGCGGTCGACCACAGATACGCAGTATTTT. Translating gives CSAVERSTTDTQYF.